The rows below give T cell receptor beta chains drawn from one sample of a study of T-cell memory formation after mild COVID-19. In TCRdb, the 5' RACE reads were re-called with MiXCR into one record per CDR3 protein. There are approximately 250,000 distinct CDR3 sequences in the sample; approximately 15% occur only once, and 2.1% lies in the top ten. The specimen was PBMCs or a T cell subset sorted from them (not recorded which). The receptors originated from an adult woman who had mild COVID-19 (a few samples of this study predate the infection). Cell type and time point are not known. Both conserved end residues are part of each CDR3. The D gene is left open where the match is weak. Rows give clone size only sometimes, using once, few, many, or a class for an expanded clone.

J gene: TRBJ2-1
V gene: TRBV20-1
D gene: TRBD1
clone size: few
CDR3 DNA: TGCAGTGCTCCCATGGACAGGGGCTTGTCCAATGAGCAGTTCTTC
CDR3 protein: CSAPMDRGLSNEQFF

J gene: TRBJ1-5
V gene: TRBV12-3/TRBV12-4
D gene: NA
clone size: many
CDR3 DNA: TGTGCCAGCAGCCGTCGACAGGCCCACAATCAGCCCCAGCATTTT
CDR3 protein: CASSRRQAHNQPQHF

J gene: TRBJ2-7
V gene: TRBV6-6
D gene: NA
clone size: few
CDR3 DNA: TGTGCCAGCAGCCCCCTGGGTTTTATCCACGAGCAGTACTTC
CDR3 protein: CASSPLGFIHEQYF

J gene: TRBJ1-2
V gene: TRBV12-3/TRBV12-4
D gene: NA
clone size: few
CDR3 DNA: TGTGCCAGCAGTTTAGGGGGGTTGCCTAACTATGGCTACACCTTC
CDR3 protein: CASSLGGLPNYGYTF

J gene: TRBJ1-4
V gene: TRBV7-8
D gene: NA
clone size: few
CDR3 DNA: TGTGCCAGCAGCCTTGGATTCTCCGCGGGTAATGAAAAACTGTTTTTT
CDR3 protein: CASSLGFSAGNEKLFF

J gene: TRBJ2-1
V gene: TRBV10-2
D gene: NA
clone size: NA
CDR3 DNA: TGCGCCATCATTAGAACGGGGGCCCTCCTAAATGAGCAGTTCTTC
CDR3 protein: CAIIRTGALLNEQFF

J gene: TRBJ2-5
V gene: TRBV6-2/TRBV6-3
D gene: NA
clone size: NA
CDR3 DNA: TGTGCCAGCAGAGACAGTGGGGAGACCCAGTACTTC
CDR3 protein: CASRDSGETQYF

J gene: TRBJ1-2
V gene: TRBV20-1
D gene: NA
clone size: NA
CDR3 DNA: TGCAGTGCTGATCGGGGTGATGGCTACACCTTC
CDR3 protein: CSADRGDGYTF

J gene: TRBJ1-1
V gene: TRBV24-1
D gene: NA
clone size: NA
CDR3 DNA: TGTGCCACCAGTGATGCCCGTCCAGGGAACACTGAAGCTTTCTTT
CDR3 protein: CATSDARPGNTEAFF

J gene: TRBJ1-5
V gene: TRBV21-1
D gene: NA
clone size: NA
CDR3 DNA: TGTGCCAGCAGCAAAGACAAGCCCCAGCATTTT
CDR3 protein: CASSKDKPQHF

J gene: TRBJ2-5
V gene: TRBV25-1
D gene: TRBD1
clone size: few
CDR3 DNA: TGTGCCAGCAGCTCGGGACAGGGGTACCAAGAGACCCAGTACTTC
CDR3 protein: CASSSGQGYQETQYF

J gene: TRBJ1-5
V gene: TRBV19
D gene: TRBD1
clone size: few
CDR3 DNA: TGTGCCAGTAGTGGATCACAGGGGAAGCCCCAGCATTTT
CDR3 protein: CASSGSQGKPQHF

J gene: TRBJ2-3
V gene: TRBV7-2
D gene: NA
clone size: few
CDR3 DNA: TGTGCCAGCAGCTTACACGGCGCCTTTAGGGCAGATACGCAGTATTTT
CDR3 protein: CASSLHGAFRADTQYF

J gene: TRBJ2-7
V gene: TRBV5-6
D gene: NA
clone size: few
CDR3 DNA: TGTGCCAGCAGCTTTAGTAACTCCTACGAGCAGTACTTC
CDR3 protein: CASSFSNSYEQYF

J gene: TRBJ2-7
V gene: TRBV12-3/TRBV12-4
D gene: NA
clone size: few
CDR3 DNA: TGTGCCAGCAGTTTTAGGGACACCCCGGGGGAGCAGTACTTC
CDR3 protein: CASSFRDTPGEQYF

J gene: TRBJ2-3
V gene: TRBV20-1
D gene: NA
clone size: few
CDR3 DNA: TGCAGTGCTAGAGCCACAAGGGGGGGCCAGCCAGATACGCAGTATTTT
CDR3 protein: CSARATRGGQPDTQYF

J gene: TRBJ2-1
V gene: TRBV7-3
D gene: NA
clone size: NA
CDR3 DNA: TGTGCCAGCCGACCGGAGGGTATAGGCAATGAGCAGTTCTTC
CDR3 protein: CASRPEGIGNEQFF

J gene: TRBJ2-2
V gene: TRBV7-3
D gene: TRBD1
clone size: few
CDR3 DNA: TGTGCCAGCAGCCTCCAGGGGGCCGGGGAGCTGTTTTTT
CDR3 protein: CASSLQGAGELFF

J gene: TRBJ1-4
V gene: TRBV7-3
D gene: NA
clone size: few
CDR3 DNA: TGTGCCAGCAGCTTAAGTCCCGGTGAAAAACTGTTTTTT
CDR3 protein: CASSLSPGEKLFF

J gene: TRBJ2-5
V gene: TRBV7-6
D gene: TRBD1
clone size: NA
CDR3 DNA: TGTGCCAGCAGCTTAGACAGGACAGGGCAGCAAGAGACCCAGTACTTC
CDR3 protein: CASSLDRTGQQETQYF

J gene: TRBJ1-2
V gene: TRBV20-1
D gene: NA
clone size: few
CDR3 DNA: TGCAGTGCTAGTGAGGGAAAGGATGGCTACACCTTC
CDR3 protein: CSASEGKDGYTF

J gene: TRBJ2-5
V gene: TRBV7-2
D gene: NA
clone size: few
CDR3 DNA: TGTGCCAGCAGCTTAGCGGGGGGATGGGAGACCCAGTACTTC
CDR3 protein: CASSLAGGWETQYF

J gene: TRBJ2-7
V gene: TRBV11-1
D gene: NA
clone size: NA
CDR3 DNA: TGTGCCAGCAGCTTCGGTGGGAGAGTATACGAGCAGTACTTC
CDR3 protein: CASSFGGRVYEQYF

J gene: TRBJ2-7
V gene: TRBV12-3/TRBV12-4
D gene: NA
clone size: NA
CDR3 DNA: TGTGCCAGCAGCCATGCACTAGGGGGTACCTACGAGCAGTACTTC
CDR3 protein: CASSHALGGTYEQYF

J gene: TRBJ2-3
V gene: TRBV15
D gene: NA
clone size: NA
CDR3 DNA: TGTGCCACCAGCAGTTTGGCGGTCAGAACTAGCACAGATACGCAGTATTTT
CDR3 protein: CATSSLAVRTSTDTQYF

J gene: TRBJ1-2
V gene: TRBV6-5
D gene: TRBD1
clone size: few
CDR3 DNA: TGTGCCAGCAGTGATCGGACAGGGCCGGGGTATGGCTACACCTTC
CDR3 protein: CASSDRTGPGYGYTF

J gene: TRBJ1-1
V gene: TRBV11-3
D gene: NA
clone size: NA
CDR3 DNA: TGTGCCAGCAGCTTACGTTCGCAGTCTGAAGCTTTCTTT
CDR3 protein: CASSLRSQSEAFF

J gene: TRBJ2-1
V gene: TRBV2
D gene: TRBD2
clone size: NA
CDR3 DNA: TGTGCCAGCAGTTGGACTAGCGGACCTGTTTATGAGCAGTTCTTC
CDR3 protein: CASSWTSGPVYEQFF

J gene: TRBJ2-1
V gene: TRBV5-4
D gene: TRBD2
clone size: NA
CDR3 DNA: TGTGCCAGCAGCCGACTTACTTGGACTAGCGGGATCCGCTCCTACAATGAGCAGTTCTTC
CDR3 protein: CASSRLTWTSGIRSYNEQFF

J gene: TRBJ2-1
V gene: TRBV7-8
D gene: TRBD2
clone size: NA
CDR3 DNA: TGTGCCAGCAGCCCGCAAAGACTAGCGGGAGGGCGTAATGAGCAGTTCTTC
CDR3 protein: CASSPQRLAGGRNEQFF

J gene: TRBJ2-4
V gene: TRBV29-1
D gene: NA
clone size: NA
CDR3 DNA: TGCAGCGTTGAGATCCCGGGACTCAAAAACATTCAGTACTTC
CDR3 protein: CSVEIPGLKNIQYF

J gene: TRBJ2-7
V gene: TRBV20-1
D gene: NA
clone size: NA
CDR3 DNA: TGCAGTGCTAGAGATCGAGACGGCACCTACGAGCAGTACTTC
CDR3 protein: CSARDRDGTYEQYF

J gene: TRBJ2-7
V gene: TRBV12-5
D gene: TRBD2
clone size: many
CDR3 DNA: TGTGCTAGTGCCCCGGTGGTAGCGGGAAGTTACGAGCAGTACTTC
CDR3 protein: CASAPVVAGSYEQYF